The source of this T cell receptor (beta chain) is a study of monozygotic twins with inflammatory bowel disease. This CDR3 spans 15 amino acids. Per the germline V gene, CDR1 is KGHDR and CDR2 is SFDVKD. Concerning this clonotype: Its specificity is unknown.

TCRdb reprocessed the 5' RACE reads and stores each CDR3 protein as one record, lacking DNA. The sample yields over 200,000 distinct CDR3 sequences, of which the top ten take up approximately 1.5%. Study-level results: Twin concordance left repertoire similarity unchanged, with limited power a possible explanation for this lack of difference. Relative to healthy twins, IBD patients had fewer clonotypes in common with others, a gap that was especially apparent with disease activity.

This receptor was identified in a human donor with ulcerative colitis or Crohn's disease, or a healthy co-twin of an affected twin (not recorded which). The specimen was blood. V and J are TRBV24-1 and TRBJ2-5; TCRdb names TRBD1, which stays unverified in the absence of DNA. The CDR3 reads CATSDSTGVGETQYF.